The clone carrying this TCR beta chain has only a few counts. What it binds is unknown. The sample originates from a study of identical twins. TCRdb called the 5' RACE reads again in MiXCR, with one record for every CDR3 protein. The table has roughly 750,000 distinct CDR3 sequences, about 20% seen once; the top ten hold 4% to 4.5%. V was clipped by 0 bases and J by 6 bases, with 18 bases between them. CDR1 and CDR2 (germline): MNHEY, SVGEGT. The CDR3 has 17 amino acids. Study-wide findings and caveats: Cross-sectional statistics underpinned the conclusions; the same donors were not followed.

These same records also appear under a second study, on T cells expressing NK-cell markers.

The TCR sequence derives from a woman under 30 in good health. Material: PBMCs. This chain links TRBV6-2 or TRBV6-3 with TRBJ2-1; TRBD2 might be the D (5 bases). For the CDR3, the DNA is TGTGCCAGCAGTTACTCCGTGACCCCTCCCGCGGGCAATGAGCAGTTCTTC. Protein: CASSYSVTPPAGNEQFF.